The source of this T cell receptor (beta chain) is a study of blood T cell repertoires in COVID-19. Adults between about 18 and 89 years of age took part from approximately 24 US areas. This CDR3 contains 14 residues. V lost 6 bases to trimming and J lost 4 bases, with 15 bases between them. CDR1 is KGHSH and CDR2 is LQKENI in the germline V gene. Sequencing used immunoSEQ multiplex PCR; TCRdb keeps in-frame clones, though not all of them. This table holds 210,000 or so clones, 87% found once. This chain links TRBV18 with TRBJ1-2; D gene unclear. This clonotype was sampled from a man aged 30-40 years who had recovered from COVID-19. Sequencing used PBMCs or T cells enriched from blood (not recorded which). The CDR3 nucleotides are TGTGCCAGCTCCCAGTCCGGGAGGGTCTATGGCTACACCTTC. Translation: CASSQSGRVYGYTF. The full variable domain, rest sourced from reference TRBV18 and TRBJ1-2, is NAGVMQNPRHLVRRRGQEARLRCSPMKGHSHVYWYRQLPEEGLKFMVYLQKENIIDESGMPKERFSAEFPKEGPSILRIQQVVRGDSAAYFCASSQSGRVYGYTFGSGTRLTVV.